One T cell receptor (beta chain) is described in this entry. Its antigen is undetermined. The data were obtained in a study of cytomegalovirus exposure and HLA in healthy donors. Broader study findings: Reports showed the classifier diagnosing cytomegalovirus status with high specificity and sensitivity.

Germline V lookup: CDR1 LNHDA, CDR2 SQIVND (reference sequence). Trimming removed 1 base from V and 4 bases from J; junction bases left unmatched: 6. CDR3 size: 16 residues. The PCR employed 60 Vbeta primers together with 13 Jbeta primers. Clones were read by immunoSEQ multiplex PCR, and TCRdb kept only the in-frame ones, dropping some. The sample includes 150,000 to 200,000 clones, 76% of them seen just once. The J gene is TRBJ1-5, the V gene TRBV19, with 8 bases that match TRBD1. This clonotype was sampled from a man aged 18 to 30 in good health and CMV-seronegative. Sequenced material: PBMCs. The CDR3 is CASSIAHDRGNQPQHF. Written as DNA, the CDR3 is TGTGCCAGTAGTATAGCCCATGACAGGGGAAATCAGCCCCAGCATTTT.